This is a list of T cell receptor beta chains from one sample in a study of CD8 T cells in Susac syndrome. Each CDR3 protein gets one entry after TCRdb re-called the immunoSEQ multiplex PCR reads with MiXCR. There are some 52,000 distinct CDR3 sequences in the sample; 85% to 95% occur only once, and about 0.54% lies in the top ten. The sequenced sample consisted of CD8+ T cells from PBMCs. Receptors were obtained from a human donor with multiple sclerosis. The CDR3 runs from the conserved cysteine through the conserved F or W. Each record gives: D gene, clone size, J gene, V gene, CDR3 DNA, CDR3 protein. D genes are given only for firm matches. Clone sizes are given selectively: once, few, many, or a class where the clone is expanded.

d_gene: TRBD1; abundance: .; j_gene: TRBJ1-5; v_gene: TRBV28; CDR3nt: TGTGCCAGCAGTCCTGACAGGGTTAAGGAGCCCCAGCATTTT; CDR3aa: CASSPDRVKEPQHF
d_gene: .; abundance: .; j_gene: TRBJ2-7; v_gene: TRBV5-1; CDR3nt: TGCGCCAGCAGCGCGCGGGACTCCCAGGGAGGCGAGCAGTACTTC; CDR3aa: CASSARDSQGGEQYF
d_gene: TRBD2; abundance: .; j_gene: TRBJ2-7; v_gene: TRBV12-3/TRBV12-4; CDR3nt: TGTGCCAGCAGCCGGGGGGGGCCGCTCCCCTACGAGCAGTACTTC; CDR3aa: CASSRGGPLPYEQYF
d_gene: .; abundance: .; j_gene: TRBJ2-5; v_gene: TRBV4-2; CDR3nt: TGTGCCAGCAGCCAAGAAACAGGGATCTTGGAGACCCAGTACTTC; CDR3aa: CASSQETGILETQYF
d_gene: .; abundance: .; j_gene: TRBJ1-2; v_gene: TRBV10-3; CDR3nt: TGTGCCATCAGTGAAGAGTATGGCTACACCTTC; CDR3aa: CAISEEYGYTF
d_gene: .; abundance: once; j_gene: TRBJ2-7; v_gene: TRBV6-2/TRBV6-3; CDR3nt: TGTGCCAGCAGTGAGCGAAGTCGCGGGGAGCAGTACTTC; CDR3aa: CASSERSRGEQYF
d_gene: .; abundance: .; j_gene: TRBJ1-1; v_gene: TRBV19; CDR3nt: TGTGCCAGTATAGAGGACCCTCTGGGCACTGAAGCTTTCTTT; CDR3aa: CASIEDPLGTEAFF
d_gene: .; abundance: .; j_gene: TRBJ1-1; v_gene: TRBV4-2; CDR3nt: TGTGCCAGCAGCCAAGCACTTGAAAGACAACAGGCTTTCTTT; CDR3aa: CASSQALERQQAFF
d_gene: .; abundance: .; j_gene: TRBJ2-5; v_gene: TRBV27; CDR3nt: TGTGCCAGCAGTTTTGGCCGGGGACATCCCCAAGAGACCCAGTACTTC; CDR3aa: CASSFGRGHPQETQYF
d_gene: .; abundance: .; j_gene: TRBJ2-3; v_gene: TRBV20-1; CDR3nt: TGCAGTGCTAGAGATTGGCAGGCTAGCACAGATACGCAGTATTTT; CDR3aa: CSARDWQASTDTQYF
d_gene: .; abundance: .; j_gene: TRBJ2-1; v_gene: TRBV20-1; CDR3nt: TGCAGTGCTAGAGATAGTCAGGCAGGGCGGCAGTTCTTC; CDR3aa: CSARDSQAGRQFF
d_gene: .; abundance: .; j_gene: TRBJ1-5; v_gene: TRBV6-6; CDR3nt: TGTGCCAGCAGTTTGGAAAAAGGCACAAATCAGCCCCAGCATTTT; CDR3aa: CASSLEKGTNQPQHF
d_gene: TRBD1; abundance: .; j_gene: TRBJ2-7; v_gene: TRBV5-4; CDR3nt: TGTGCCAGCAGCCTTGGGGACAGGCGCGAGCAGTACTTC; CDR3aa: CASSLGDRREQYF
d_gene: .; abundance: .; j_gene: TRBJ1-6; v_gene: TRBV25-1; CDR3nt: TGTGCCAGCTGTTGTGAACAGGGAGGGTCACCCCTCCACTTT; CDR3aa: CASCCEQGGSPLHF
d_gene: TRBD1; abundance: .; j_gene: TRBJ2-7; v_gene: TRBV11-2; CDR3nt: TGTGCCAGCACCATGGCCGGGACAGGGGTCGCCTACGAGCAGTACTTC; CDR3aa: CASTMAGTGVAYEQYF
d_gene: .; abundance: .; j_gene: TRBJ1-1; v_gene: TRBV30; CDR3nt: TGTGCCTGGAGTACAGGACAGAACACTGAAGCTTTCTTT; CDR3aa: CAWSTGQNTEAFF
d_gene: .; abundance: once; j_gene: TRBJ1-2; v_gene: TRBV27; CDR3nt: TGTGCCACCAGGAGGGCAGGGGAGAATTATGGCTACACCTTC; CDR3aa: CATRRAGENYGYTF
d_gene: .; abundance: .; j_gene: TRBJ2-6; v_gene: TRBV11-1; CDR3nt: TGTGCCAGCAGCCTCCTTATTGCCGTTGGGGCCAACGTCCTGACTTTC; CDR3aa: CASSLLIAVGANVLTF
d_gene: TRBD1; abundance: .; j_gene: TRBJ1-2; v_gene: TRBV20-1; CDR3nt: TGCAGTGCTGGACCACGGACAGGGGGCCGGCGAGGCTACACCTTC; CDR3aa: CSAGPRTGGRRGYTF
d_gene: .; abundance: .; j_gene: TRBJ2-1; v_gene: TRBV15; CDR3nt: TGTGCCACCAGCACAGGGGATACCTACAATGAGCAGTTCTTC; CDR3aa: CATSTGDTYNEQFF
d_gene: .; abundance: .; j_gene: TRBJ2-7; v_gene: TRBV27; CDR3nt: TGTGCCAGCAGTTTAAAGGACACTCACTACGAGCAGTACTTC; CDR3aa: CASSLKDTHYEQYF
d_gene: TRBD1; abundance: .; j_gene: TRBJ2-7; v_gene: TRBV28; CDR3nt: TGTGCCAGCATCCAGGCGACAGGGGTCCCCTACGAGCAGTACTTC; CDR3aa: CASIQATGVPYEQYF
d_gene: TRBD1; abundance: .; j_gene: TRBJ2-2; v_gene: TRBV24-1; CDR3nt: TGTGCCACCAGTGACCCCGACAGGGGCACCGGGGAGCTGTTTTTT; CDR3aa: CATSDPDRGTGELFF
d_gene: .; abundance: .; j_gene: TRBJ2-1; v_gene: TRBV7-2; CDR3nt: TGTGCCAGCAGCACCAAGCAGGGCACGGCACCCCGCAATGAGCAGTTCTTC; CDR3aa: CASSTKQGTAPRNEQFF
d_gene: .; abundance: .; j_gene: TRBJ2-7; v_gene: TRBV5-6; CDR3nt: TGTGCCAGCAGCGGACTGCTTTACCCCCCCAACGAGCAGTACTTC; CDR3aa: CASSGLLYPPNEQYF
d_gene: TRBD1; abundance: .; j_gene: TRBJ2-5; v_gene: TRBV27; CDR3nt: TGTGCCAGTACTGACAGGGGAGTAGAGGAGACCCAGTACTTC; CDR3aa: CASTDRGVEETQYF
d_gene: TRBD1; abundance: .; j_gene: TRBJ2-7; v_gene: TRBV7-9; CDR3nt: TGTGCCAGCAGCCCACAGGGGGCGAGGAACTACGAGCAGTACTTC; CDR3aa: CASSPQGARNYEQYF
d_gene: .; abundance: .; j_gene: TRBJ2-1; v_gene: TRBV12-3/TRBV12-4; CDR3nt: TGTGCCAGCACCCTCGAGGGCAGGGAATTCAATGAGCAGTTCTTC; CDR3aa: CASTLEGREFNEQFF
d_gene: .; abundance: .; j_gene: TRBJ2-7; v_gene: TRBV29-1; CDR3nt: TGCAGCGTTGAAGGGGCAGCCCATGGTGGGGAGCAGTACTTC; CDR3aa: CSVEGAAHGGEQYF
d_gene: .; abundance: .; j_gene: TRBJ2-3; v_gene: TRBV28; CDR3nt: TGTGCCAGCAGTTTGAACAGGGCCACAGATACGCAGTATTTT; CDR3aa: CASSLNRATDTQYF
d_gene: .; abundance: .; j_gene: TRBJ1-4; v_gene: TRBV7-9; CDR3nt: TGTGCCAGCTCTACCTGGACAGTAACTAATGAAAAACTGTTTTTT; CDR3aa: CASSTWTVTNEKLFF
d_gene: .; abundance: .; j_gene: TRBJ1-2; v_gene: TRBV9; CDR3nt: TGTGCCAGCAGTACGAACAGGGATCACTATGGCTACACCTTC; CDR3aa: CASSTNRDHYGYTF
d_gene: TRBD1; abundance: .; j_gene: TRBJ1-2; v_gene: TRBV4-2; CDR3nt: TGTGCCAGCAGCCAAGATCGGGACAGGGGAAATGGCTACACCTTC; CDR3aa: CASSQDRDRGNGYTF
d_gene: TRBD1; abundance: .; j_gene: TRBJ2-5; v_gene: TRBV28; CDR3nt: TGTGCCAGCAGCAAACCGGGACAGATATACAAAGAGACCCAGTACTTC; CDR3aa: CASSKPGQIYKETQYF
d_gene: .; abundance: .; j_gene: TRBJ2-2; v_gene: TRBV24-1; CDR3nt: TGTGCCACCGCCTCGACTGGACATCGAACCGGGGAGCTGTTTTTT; CDR3aa: CATASTGHRTGELFF
d_gene: TRBD1; abundance: .; j_gene: TRBJ1-5; v_gene: TRBV7-9; CDR3nt: TGTGCCAGCAGTTCGACAGGGGGCGATCAGCCCCAGCATTTT; CDR3aa: CASSSTGGDQPQHF
d_gene: .; abundance: .; j_gene: TRBJ1-6; v_gene: TRBV5-7; CDR3nt: TGTGCCAGCAGCTTTACAAGGGGCCGAGATTCACCCCTCCACTTT; CDR3aa: CASSFTRGRDSPLHF
d_gene: .; abundance: once; j_gene: TRBJ2-3; v_gene: TRBV6-4; CDR3nt: TGTGCCAGCACCCCAACAGGGTCCCCGACAGATACGCAGTATTTT; CDR3aa: CASTPTGSPTDTQYF
d_gene: TRBD2; abundance: once; j_gene: TRBJ2-1; v_gene: TRBV7-9; CDR3nt: TGTGCCAGCAGTCAAGCGGGGGCCCACTACAATGAGCAGTTCTTC; CDR3aa: CASSQAGAHYNEQFF
d_gene: .; abundance: .; j_gene: TRBJ2-5; v_gene: TRBV4-1; CDR3nt: TGCGCCAGCAGCCAGGATTCTCATGAGGGTTCATTGGGGACCCAGTACTTC; CDR3aa: CASSQDSHEGSLGTQYF
d_gene: .; abundance: .; j_gene: TRBJ2-2; v_gene: TRBV4-3; CDR3nt: TGCGCCAGCAGCCAAGAGAAGAGTTACACCGGGGAGCTGTTTTTT; CDR3aa: CASSQEKSYTGELFF
d_gene: TRBD2; abundance: .; j_gene: TRBJ2-5; v_gene: TRBV24-1; CDR3nt: TGTGCCACCAGTGATCCCGGTCGGGGGGAAGAGACCCAGTACTTC; CDR3aa: CATSDPGRGEETQYF
d_gene: .; abundance: .; j_gene: TRBJ2-2; v_gene: TRBV13; CDR3nt: TGTGCCAGCAGCTTAGGCGCAACCTACACCGGGGAGCTGTTTTTT; CDR3aa: CASSLGATYTGELFF
d_gene: .; abundance: .; j_gene: TRBJ1-4; v_gene: TRBV4-3; CDR3nt: TGCGCCAGCAGTAACGGGGGGGTAGTCTGGGAAAAACTGTTTTTT; CDR3aa: CASSNGGVVWEKLFF
d_gene: .; abundance: .; j_gene: TRBJ1-2; v_gene: TRBV12-3/TRBV12-4; CDR3nt: TGTGCCAGCAGTGACGGGGGGCACTATGGCTACACCTTC; CDR3aa: CASSDGGHYGYTF
d_gene: TRBD2; abundance: .; j_gene: TRBJ2-7; v_gene: TRBV11-2; CDR3nt: TGTGCCAGCAGGCTAGCGGGGGGTTCCTACGAGCAGTACTTC; CDR3aa: CASRLAGGSYEQYF
d_gene: .; abundance: .; j_gene: TRBJ2-2; v_gene: TRBV7-9; CDR3nt: TGTGCCAGCAGCTTATCTGGACAGAGCCAATTGAACACCGGGGAGCTGTTTTTT; CDR3aa: CASSLSGQSQLNTGELFF
d_gene: .; abundance: .; j_gene: TRBJ2-5; v_gene: TRBV5-4; CDR3nt: TGTGCCAGCAGCTTGGGACAGGCTGCACTCAACCAAGAGACCCAGTACTTC; CDR3aa: CASSLGQAALNQETQYF
d_gene: .; abundance: .; j_gene: TRBJ2-7; v_gene: TRBV3-1; CDR3nt: TGTGCCAGCAGCCAAGAGAGGGGCCCCTACGAGCAGTACTTC; CDR3aa: CASSQERGPYEQYF
d_gene: .; abundance: .; j_gene: TRBJ2-5; v_gene: TRBV4-3; CDR3nt: TGCGCCAGCAGCCAAGATCGTGCCCCCGCGGAGACCCAGTACTTC; CDR3aa: CASSQDRAPAETQYF
d_gene: .; abundance: .; j_gene: TRBJ2-6; v_gene: TRBV4-1; CDR3nt: TGCGCCAGCAGCCAAGATGGGGGAGGAACCGGGGCCAACGTCCTGACTTTC; CDR3aa: CASSQDGGGTGANVLTF
d_gene: .; abundance: .; j_gene: TRBJ1-1; v_gene: TRBV10-2; CDR3nt: TGCGCCAGCAGTGAGTTATCTACTTTGAACACTGAAGCTTTCTTT; CDR3aa: CASSELSTLNTEAFF
d_gene: .; abundance: .; j_gene: TRBJ1-2; v_gene: TRBV5-1; CDR3nt: TGCGCCAGCAGCTTGGGGGGGCCACACTATGGCTACACCTTC; CDR3aa: CASSLGGPHYGYTF
d_gene: TRBD1; abundance: .; j_gene: TRBJ2-7; v_gene: TRBV20-1; CDR3nt: TGCAGTGCTAAGAACGGGAGGACAGGGGACTACGAGCAGTACTTC; CDR3aa: CSAKNGRTGDYEQYF
d_gene: .; abundance: .; j_gene: TRBJ2-1; v_gene: TRBV20-1; CDR3nt: TGCAGTGCTAGCCGCGGCAATGAGCAGTTCTTC; CDR3aa: CSASRGNEQFF